The 3 T cell receptor beta chains below were found in one sample sequenced in a study of shared T cell receptors in the human thymus. The method was immunoSEQ multiplex PCR; TCRdb's version includes in-frame clones alone and lacks a portion of them. The sample yields roughly 560,000 clones, about four fifths seen once. The same data also went into a second study, on human thymus T cells.

The sequencing input was thymocytes. These receptors all stem from a boy younger than two with a congenital heart defect.

The chain has TRBV5-5 and TRBJ2-7; D may be TRBD2 (7 bases). The germline CDR1 and CDR2 sequences are SGHKS and YYEKEE (reference sequence). The CDR3 consists of 14 residues. V was clipped by 4 bases and J by 4 bases, with 15 bases between them. The DNA for the CDR3 is TGTGCCAGCAGCCTCCGGGGGGCGCGGTACGAGCAGTACTTC. Translation gives CASSLRGARYEQYF.

The CDR3 sequence: CASSPRGSNEKLFF. CDR3 bases: TGTGCCAGCAGCCCTCGGGGATCTAATGAAAAACTGTTTTTT. The chain has TRBV6-6 and TRBJ1-4; D gene unclear. This CDR3 contains 14 residues. The germline V gene encodes CDR1 MNHNY and CDR2 SVGAGI (reference sequence). Trimming removed 6 bases at V and 3 bases at J, with 11 bases between.

This clone turned up a few times. Germline is not matched at one junction end, which may reflect a read error. The CDR3 DNA reads as TGTGCCAGCAGTCAAGATGTAGGGGTTTGGGAAAAACTGTTTTTT. Translated, it gives CASSQDVGVWEKLFF. The rearrangement links TRBV14 to TRBJ1-4; D might be TRBD1 (5 bases). Germline values: CDR1 SGHDN, CDR2 FVKESK. The CDR3 is made up of 15 amino acids.